The sequence of this T cell receptor (beta chain) was determined in a study of T cell responses to AZD1222 COVID-19 vaccine. For this clone: Its specificity is not known.

Germline CDR1 is SGHTA and CDR2 is FQGNSA. J gave up 0 bases and V 1 base, and 0 bases lay outside the gene matches. This CDR3 is built from 16 residues. Recipients boosted at about 4 weeks or about 12 weeks are pooled. Sequenced by immunoSEQ multiplex PCR; TCRdb stores in-frame clones only, minus some. The table shows fewer than 150,000 clones, with around 88% occurring only once. Study-level results: Targets within unmutated variant regions were reportedly found for nearly half of spike-specific TCRs. Spike-specific TCR breadth and depth grew following two AZD1222 doses.

The TCR was taken from an adult who received the AZD1222 COVID-19 vaccine. The genes are TRBV7-2 and TRBJ2-2; TRBD2 matches 9 bases. Sequencing was performed on peripheral blood, taken 28 days after the second AZD1222 dose. CDR3 protein: CASSLVAGANTGELFF. The CDR3 nucleotides read TGTGCCAGCAGCTTAGTAGCGGGGGCGAACACCGGGGAGCTGTTTTTT.